Shown below are 11 T cell receptor beta chains from a single sample sequenced in a study of control samples from healthy donors and cancer patients (dated by TCRdb to 2018 to 2020). The library was built by means of the immunoSEQ multiplex PCR assay. This immuneACCESS table, as held by TCRdb, lists in-frame sequences with V and J called but not all clones. Of the missing ones, under half trace to an unresolved V gene in checked studies; the others have no known cause. This sample gives fewer than 200,000 clones in total; about 86% of them show up just once. The ten largest clonotypes hold 4.5% to 6% of the sample. Specimen: blood. The source is a woman in her 30s in good health.

This clone was counted a single time. The gene calls are TRBV3-1 (or the pseudogene TRBV3-2) and TRBJ1-2, with 8 bases lining up with TRBD1. In germline, CDR1 is LGHDT, CDR2 YNNKEL (reference sequence). The CDR3 covers 16 residues. Unmatched junction bases numbered 3, after V lost 0 bases and J lost 0 bases. The CDR3 sequence: CASSQDPDRANYGYTF. CDR3 bases: TGTGCCAGCAGCCAAGACCCGGACAGGGCTAACTATGGCTACACCTTC.

This rearrangement joins TRBV6-2 or TRBV6-3 to TRBJ2-1; 11 nucleotides align to TRBD2. V lost 2 bases to trimming and J lost 5 bases; unmatched junction nucleotides: 5. Germline CDR1 and CDR2: MNHEY and SVGEGT. This CDR3 contains 16 residues. This CDR3 is CASSYPLAGGHNEQFF. CDR3 sequence (DNA): TGTGCCAGCAGTTACCCTCTAGCGGGGGGACACAATGAGCAGTTCTTC.

The chain uses TRBV4-2 and TRBJ2-5, with TRBD1 identical over 9 bases. The CDR3 contains 14 residues. J lost 4 bases, V lost 2 bases, and 2 bases had no gene match. The germline V gene encodes CDR1 LGHNA and CDR2 YNFKEQ. CDR3 region: CASSQSDRGETQYF. The CDR3 coding sequence is TGTGCCAGCAGCCAATCGGACAGGGGAGAGACCCAGTACTTC.

This chain joins TRBV2 and TRBJ1-6, with D uncertain. Per germline, CDR1 SNHLY and CDR2 FYNNEI. V lost 4 bases, J lost 6 bases, and 13 bases lay in between. The CDR3 contains 15 residues. CDR3 residues: CASSGASPVNSPLHF. In nucleotides, the CDR3 is TGTGCCAGCAGTGGGGCCTCCCCCGTTAATTCACCCCTCCACTTT.

V gene TRBV4-1 combines with J gene TRBJ1-4, with D unresolved. The CDR3 contains 15 residues. The germline V gene has CDR1 MGHRA and CDR2 YSYEKL. Trimming took 1 base from V and 5 from J, leaving 11 bases between them. CDR3 sequence reads: CASSQVARRNEKLFF. The CDR3, as DNA: TGCGCCAGCAGCCAAGTTGCCCGGAGAAATGAAAAACTGTTTTTT.

The chain recombines TRBV5-1 with TRBJ2-2, with no clear D. This CDR3 is 15 amino acids long. Per the germline V gene, CDR1 is SGHRS and CDR2 is YFSETQ. V lost 1 base and J 1 base, leaving 8 bases between the germline ends. Here the CDR3 DNA reads TGCGCCAGCAGCTTGACAGTTCAGAACACCGGGGAGCTGTTTTTT. It specifies CASSLTVQNTGELFF.

The V call is TRBV7-2, the J call TRBJ2-1, with a tentative D call TRBD2 (6 bases). This CDR3 spans 17 amino acids. Deletions cut 2 bases from V and 6 bases from J, with 20 bases between. The germline CDR1 and CDR2 sequences are SGHTA and FQGNSA. The DNA of the CDR3 is TGTGCCAGCAGCTTAAGTGGGGGGACGGGGTTTCTCAATGAGCAGTTCTTC. Protein product: CASSLSGGTGFLNEQFF.

A word on this clone: Other nucleotide sequences from this sample produce the same CDR3. The rearrangement uses TRBV3-1 (or the pseudogene TRBV3-2) and TRBJ2-7; D gene ambiguous. The CDR3 covers 11 residues. Germline lookup yields CDR1 LGHDT and CDR2 YNNKEL (reference sequence). V was pared by 6 bases and J by 3 bases, with 6 bases between. CDR3 nucleotides: TGTGCCAGCAGTCGCAACTACGAGCAGTACTTC. Translating it yields CASSRNYEQYF.

This rearrangement joins TRBV24-1 to TRBJ2-1; no definite D call. Germline CDR1 and CDR2: KGHDR and SFDVKD. This CDR3 has 13 residues. V dropped 1 base and J dropped 13 bases, with 13 bases sitting between them. CDR3 sequence: CATSDLSQTRQFF. The CDR3 DNA reads TGTGCCACCAGTGATTTAAGTCAGACGCGACAGTTCTTC.

The rearrangement uses TRBV5-1 and TRBJ1-2, with D uncertain. Germline values: CDR1 SGHRS, CDR2 YFSETQ. The CDR3 spans 16 residues. V lost 0 bases and J lost 0, with 12 bases in between. CDR3 DNA: TGCGCCAGCAGCTTGGTGGCGGCCCCCGCTAACTATGGCTACACCTTC. Its translation: CASSLVAAPANYGYTF.

This clone was recorded only once. This chain joins TRBV3-1 (or the pseudogene TRBV3-2) and TRBJ2-1; perhaps TRBD2 as D (5 bases). Trimming took off 4 bases at V and 0 bases at J, with 10 bases between the two ends. Germline CDR1 and CDR2: LGHDT and YNNKEL (reference sequence). This CDR3 is built from 15 residues. CDR3 DNA sequence: TGTGCCAGCAGCCCGGATAGCGTCTCCTACAATGAGCAGTTCTTC. Translation gives CASSPDSVSYNEQFF.